Below are 21 T cell receptor beta chains sequenced from a single sample in a study of blood T cell repertoires in COVID-19. Clones were read by immunoSEQ multiplex PCR, and TCRdb kept only the in-frame ones, dropping some. The sample lists fewer than 60,000 clones; around 84% were seen once. Sequencing used peripheral blood. The receptors here all came from an elderly woman with acute or convalescent COVID-19.

V usage is TRBV3-1 (or the pseudogene TRBV3-2) and J usage is TRBJ2-5; TRBD2 matches at 10 bases. Looked up from germline, CDR1 is LGHDT and CDR2 is YNNKEL (reference sequence). The CDR3 consists of 12 residues. Unmatched junction bases numbered 0, after V lost 6 bases and J lost 5 bases. CDR3 bases: TGTGCCAGCAGACTAGCGGGGGAGACCCAGTACTTC. It specifies CASRLAGETQYF.

The V gene is TRBV6-6, the J gene TRBJ1-1; D possibly corresponds to TRBD1 (5 bases). Trimming shortened V by 0 bases and J by 3 bases, and 8 bases separated the two germline ends. The CDR3 is 14 residues long. The germline gives CDR1 MNHNY, CDR2 SVGAGI (reference sequence). CDR3 region: CASSYSSGDTEAFF. In DNA form, the CDR3 reads TGTGCCAGCAGTTACTCATCGGGGGACACTGAAGCTTTCTTT.

This chain uses TRBV5-8 with TRBJ1-2; the D gene is possibly TRBD1 (6 bases). CDR1 and CDR2 (germline): SGHTS, YDEGEE. The V and J ends lost 6 bases and 2 bases respectively, with 17 bases between them. CDR3 length: 15 amino acids. CDR3 in amino acids: CASTSQSTGNYGYTF. In DNA form, the CDR3 reads TGTGCCAGCACCTCACAAAGCACAGGGAACTATGGCTACACCTTC.

The chain combines TRBV12-3 or TRBV12-4 with TRBJ2-5; D gene uncertain. With 4 bases removed from V and 5 bases from J, the gap between germline ends came to 8 bases. The CDR3 is 12 residues long. In DNA form, the CDR3 reads TGTGCCAGCAGTTCCCTCAGGGAGACCCAGTACTTC. Its protein product is CASSSLRETQYF.

The chain joins TRBV5-1 to TRBJ1-5; D gene unclear. Germline V gives CDR1 SGHRS, CDR2 YFSETQ. This CDR3 has 12 amino acids. CDR3 sequence reads: CAKGVKGQPQHF. CDR3 bases: TGCGCTAAGGGAGTAAAAGGTCAGCCCCAGCATTTT.

This sequence joins TRBV3-1 (or the pseudogene TRBV3-2) and TRBJ1-4; TRBD1 might be the D (5 bases). Germline-derived CDR1 and CDR2 are LGHDT and YNNKEL (reference sequence). V gave up 4 bases and J gave up 0 bases, with 15 bases separating them. CDR3 length: 17 amino acids. The CDR3 DNA reads TGTGCCAGCAGCCCCGGCCAAGGGGCCGCAACTAATGAAAAACTGTTTTTT. This translates into CASSPGQGAATNEKLFF.

This chain joins TRBV6-5 and TRBJ1-3; D call uncertain. This CDR3 comprises 12 residues. V was pared by 6 bases and J by 1 base, with 4 bases between. Germline lookup yields CDR1 MNHEY and CDR2 SVGAGI. The CDR3 sequence: CASSQSGNTIYF. CDR3 bases: TGTGCCAGCAGCCAGTCTGGAAACACCATATATTTT.

CDR3 region: CASSTDWGANTEAFF. Written as DNA, the CDR3 is TGTGCCAGCAGCACCGATTGGGGCGCGAACACTGAAGCTTTCTTT. This chain joins TRBV5-4 and TRBJ1-1; a weak D match, TRBD1 (5 bases). Germline V CDR1 and CDR2: SGHNT, YYREEE (reference sequence). The CDR3 is 15 residues long. V lost 4 bases to trimming and J lost 1 base, with 14 bases between them.

There are a few counts of this clone. The gene calls are TRBV5-1 and TRBJ1-2; 8 nucleotides align to TRBD1. The junction had 7 bases not matched to a gene; V was cut back by 4 bases and J by 5 bases. The V gene's germline CDR1 is SGHRS and CDR2 YFSETQ. The CDR3 consists of 14 residues. The CDR3: CASSLGTGIYGYTF. DNA of the CDR3: TGCGCCAGCAGCCTCGGGACAGGTATTTATGGCTACACCTTC.

The chain's CDR3 is CASSGSGTGFFNYGYTF. CDR3 DNA: TGTGCCAGCAGTGGTTCCGGGACAGGTTTTTTTAACTATGGCTACACCTTC. The chain joins TRBV6-1 to TRBJ1-2, with 8 bases fitting TRBD1. The ends lost 4 bases at V and 1 base at J; junction bases unmatched: 11. Germline V CDR1 and CDR2: MNHNS, SASEGT. The CDR3 has 17 amino acids.

This rearrangement joins TRBV5-1 to TRBJ2-3; 8 bases map to TRBD1. The germline V gene encodes CDR1 SGHRS and CDR2 YFSETQ. The CDR3 has 17 residues. Trimming cost V 4 bases and J 0 bases; bases outside gene matches: 10. CDR3 DNA sequence: TGCGCCAGCAGCCTAACAACAGGGGGATCGAGCACAGATACGCAGTATTTT. This codes for CASSLTTGGSSTDTQYF.

V and J are TRBV5-6 and TRBJ2-7; 7 nucleotides line up with TRBD1. Germline lookup yields CDR1 SGHDT and CDR2 YYEEEE. This CDR3 has 16 amino acids. Germline trimming cut 2 bases from V and 0 bases from J; bases unmatched to any gene: 8. The CDR3 sequence is CASSLAPGTASYEQYF. For the CDR3, the DNA is TGTGCCAGCAGCTTAGCCCCCGGGACAGCCTCCTACGAGCAGTACTTC.

The sample holds a few counts of this clone. The chain carries TRBV5-4 and TRBJ2-3; the match to TRBD1 covers 8 bases. V was clipped by 4 bases and J by 1 base; unmatched bases: 5. The CDR3 is 15 amino acids. Germline V gives CDR1 SGHNT, CDR2 YYREEE (reference sequence). The CDR3 coding sequence is TGTGCCAGCAGCAAATGGGACAGGCGCACAGATACGCAGTATTTT. It encodes CASSKWDRRTDTQYF.

In this sample, this clone turned up a few times. The chain uses TRBV24-1 and TRBJ1-5, with 8 nucleotides matching TRBD1. CDR1 is KGHDR and CDR2 is SFDVKD in the germline V gene. J was trimmed by 6 bases and V by 9 bases; bases with no gene match: 9. The length of the CDR3 is 14 residues. The CDR3 reads CATSTQGAGQPQHF. The CDR3 DNA sequence: TGTGCCACCTCCACTCAGGGGGCGGGTCAGCCCCAGCATTTT.

The chain carries TRBV3-1 (or the pseudogene TRBV3-2) and TRBJ1-1; tentatively, D is TRBD1 (5 bases). The CDR3 loop spans 14 amino acids. Per the germline V gene, CDR1 is LGHDT and CDR2 is YNNKEL (reference sequence). V dropped 3 bases and J dropped 6 bases, with 14 bases sitting between them. CDR3 sequence: CASSQSGGKAEAFF. In nucleotides, the CDR3 is TGTGCCAGCAGCCAGTCCGGGGGTAAGGCTGAAGCTTTCTTT.

The rearrangement uses TRBV5-1 and TRBJ2-3; 8 bases are a match to TRBD2. J gave up 4 bases and V 3 bases, and 7 bases lay outside the gene matches. Germline values: CDR1 SGHRS, CDR2 YFSETQ. The CDR3 loop spans 15 amino acids. The CDR3 reads CASSWGAGGADTQYF. CDR3 in DNA: TGCGCCAGCAGCTGGGGGGCGGGGGGCGCAGATACGCAGTATTTT.

The V gene is TRBV29-1, the J gene TRBJ1-1, with 8 bases lining up with TRBD1. CDR1 and CDR2 (germline): SQVTM, ANQGSEA. J lost 6 bases, V lost 5 bases, and 8 bases had no gene match. CDR3 length: 13 amino acids. The chain's CDR3 is CSVPGQGASEAFF. CDR3 nucleotide sequence: TGCAGCGTTCCTGGGCAGGGGGCCTCTGAAGCTTTCTTT.

The V call is TRBV7-8, the J call TRBJ1-1; perhaps TRBD1 as D (5 bases). V was cut by 4 bases and J by 1 base, with 16 bases left in between. The CDR3 totals 16 residues. Per germline, CDR1 SGHVS and CDR2 FQNEAQ. CDR3 amino acids: CASSYLWGRPNTEAFF. Written as DNA, the CDR3 is TGTGCCAGCAGCTACTTGTGGGGCAGGCCGAACACTGAAGCTTTCTTT.

This clone was recorded once. This chain links TRBV14 with TRBJ2-1, with D perhaps TRBD1 (5 bases). This CDR3 region has 13 residues. The germline CDR1 and CDR2 sequences are SGHDN and FVKESK. V gave up 4 bases and J gave up 4 bases, with 8 bases separating them. The CDR3 DNA reads as TGTGCCAGCAGCCTCGACAGTTACAATGAGCAGTTCTTC. The encoded protein is CASSLDSYNEQFF.

V gene TRBV2 combines with J gene TRBJ2-3, with D possibly TRBD2 on 6 matching bases. Germline CDR1 is SNHLY and CDR2 is FYNNEI. V was pared by 7 bases and J by 0 bases, with 14 bases between. This CDR3 spans 15 amino acids. CDR3 nucleotides: TGTGCCAGCACTAGCGTTAAAGCTAGCACAGATACGCAGTATTTT. It encodes CASTSVKASTDTQYF.

This sequence joins TRBV2 and TRBJ1-5; possibly TRBD1 for D (6 bases). The CDR3 totals 14 residues. Germline assignment: CDR1 SNHLY and CDR2 FYNNEI. V lost 4 bases and J 7 bases, leaving 14 bases between the germline ends. The CDR3 protein is CASSVQQGMQPQHF. Here the CDR3 DNA reads TGTGCCAGCAGTGTGCAACAGGGAATGCAGCCCCAGCATTTT.